The 19 T cell receptor beta chains given below trace back to one sample, sequenced in a study of T cells after yellow fever vaccination. TCRdb recomputed calls from the 5' RACE reads with MiXCR, one row per CDR3 protein. The repertoire holds a few hundred thousand distinct CDR3 sequences, with 15% to 20% as singletons. The sample consisted of PBMCs, taken 15 days after the yellow fever booster vaccination. These receptors were taken from a man aged 25-45 years who received the YFV17D yellow fever vaccine.

This sequence joins TRBV29-1 and TRBJ2-5; the D gene is possibly TRBD2 (5 bases). V dropped 4 bases and J dropped 2 bases, with 8 bases sitting between them. This CDR3 comprises 12 residues. Germline values: CDR1 SQVTM, CDR2 ANQGSEA. The CDR3 DNA is TGCAGCGTTGGAGGGTGGCAAGAGACCCAGTACTTC. It codes for CSVGGWQETQYF.

This clonotype was seen a handful of times. The chain carries TRBV12-3 or TRBV12-4 and TRBJ2-2, with 8 bases fitting TRBD1. The CDR3 length is 16 residues. With V trimmed by 3 bases and J by 6 bases, 9 bases remained unmatched. The DNA for the CDR3 is TGTGCCAGCAGTTTGGCAGGGGGCGCGCTGGCCGGGGAGCTGTTTTTT. It encodes CASSLAGGALAGELFF.

This clonotype was detected only once. The chain couples TRBV20-1 to TRBJ2-3; weak D call: TRBD1 (6 bases). The germline V gene has CDR1 DFQATT and CDR2 SNEGSKA (reference sequence). V was clipped by 6 bases and J by 3 bases, with 13 bases between them. The CDR3 has 13 residues. The CDR3 bases are TGCAGTGCAGGGGGTCTTCCTACAGATACGCAGTATTTT. Encoded protein: CSAGGLPTDTQYF.

CDR3 nucleotides: TGTGCCAGCAGCGCTAACAACGAGGGGGCCACCTTC. Residues: CASSANNEGATF. The chain couples TRBV9 to TRBJ1-2, with 7 bases fitting TRBD1. With 3 bases clipped from V and 13 bases from J, the junction kept 9 bases outside the gene matches. Germline V CDR1 and CDR2: SGDLS, YYNGEE. The CDR3 is 12 residues long.

The V call is TRBV6-5, the J call TRBJ2-1; D not resolved. Trimming cost V 1 base and J 6 bases, with 13 bases left between them. CDR3 size: 15 residues. The V gene's germline CDR1 is MNHEY and CDR2 SVGAGI. CDR3 region: CASSYLDRLANEQFF. Here the CDR3 DNA reads TGTGCCAGCAGTTACTTAGATAGACTGGCCAATGAGCAGTTCTTC.

The CDR3, as DNA: TGCAGTGCACAGACCCCCCAGCGGGAGAAAGAGACCCAGTACTTC. Protein: CSAQTPQREKETQYF. The chain links TRBV20-1 to TRBJ2-5; 8 nucleotides agree with TRBD2. V dropped 6 bases and J dropped 3; count of bases not matched to a gene: 12. Germline V gene data show CDR1 as DFQATT and CDR2 as SNEGSKA (reference sequence). CDR3 length equals 15 residues.

V and J are TRBV7-2 and TRBJ2-6; D is undetermined. The germline V gene has CDR1 SGHTA and CDR2 FQGNSA. This CDR3 is 14 amino acids long. Trimming removed 5 bases from V and 1 base from J, with 6 bases in between. The CDR3 region is CASSHNSGANVLTF. The CDR3 coding sequence is TGTGCCAGCAGCCATAATTCTGGGGCCAACGTCCTGACTTTC.

V is TRBV12-3 or TRBV12-4 and J is TRBJ1-1; D gene unclear. The CDR3 totals 11 residues. V was shortened by 7 bases and J by 6 bases, with 9 bases between the two germline ends. The CDR3 protein is CASTTYSEAFF. As DNA, the CDR3 is TGTGCCAGCACCACATATTCTGAAGCTTTCTTT.

The table lists this clonotype with a few counts. This chain connects TRBV29-1 to TRBJ2-5; 9 nucleotides line up with TRBD2. V shed 6 bases and J 5 bases; nucleotides not matched to a gene: 7. The CDR3 is 13 residues long. Germline V gives CDR1 SQVTM, CDR2 ANQGSEA. The CDR3 region is CSVTGTSLETQYF. CDR3 in DNA: TGCAGCGTAACCGGGACTAGCCTGGAGACCCAGTACTTC.

This rearrangement joins TRBV2 to TRBJ1-5; weak D call: TRBD1 (6 bases). Trimming took off 1 base at V and 7 bases at J, with 8 bases between the two ends. This CDR3 spans 13 amino acids. Looked up from germline, CDR1 is SNHLY and CDR2 is FYNNEI. CDR3 coding DNA: TGTGCCAGCAGTGAAGAGAGGGGGCAGCCCCAGCATTTT. This gives the protein CASSEERGQPQHF.

This sequence joins TRBV29-1 and TRBJ2-1; D might be TRBD1 or TRBD2, each matching 5 bases. The CDR3 length is 13 residues. The germline V gene encodes CDR1 SQVTM and CDR2 ANQGSEA. Trimming removed 6 bases from V and 10 bases from J, with 19 bases in between. The CDR3 DNA reads as TGCAGCGTGGAGACAACTCGGGGACGAGAGCAGTTCTTC. Protein: CSVETTRGREQFF.

V usage is TRBV30 and J usage is TRBJ2-5; D is uncertain. The CDR3 length is 14 residues. V was cut by 4 bases and J by 1 base, with 13 bases left in between. Germline CDR1 and CDR2: GTSNPN and SVGIG (reference sequence). The CDR3 sequence is CAWIEAAFQETQYF. CDR3 sequence (DNA): TGTGCCTGGATTGAGGCCGCGTTCCAAGAGACCCAGTACTTC. The full variable domain, its missing parts supplied by reference TRBV30 and TRBJ2-5, is SQTIHQWPATLVQPVGSPLSLECTVEGTSNPNLYWYRQAAGRGLQLLFYSVGIGQISSEVPQNLSASRPQDRQFILSSKKLLLSDSGFYLCAWIEAAFQETQYFGPGTRLLVL.

In its sample, this clonotype was seen once. This chain joins TRBV27 and TRBJ2-1, with 8 bases fitting TRBD2. The CDR3 is 14 amino acids. Germline lookup yields CDR1 MNHEY and CDR2 SMNVEV (reference sequence). Trimming removed 9 bases from V and 3 bases from J; junction bases left unmatched: 7. CDR3 protein: CASSGRGVYNEQFF. The CDR3 DNA is TGTGCCAGTTCCGGGAGGGGAGTCTACAATGAGCAGTTCTTC.

The rearrangement joins TRBV9 to TRBJ1-3; TRBD1 is a possible D gene (5 bases). The V end was cut by 4 bases, the J end by 9 bases, with 14 bases between. Germline CDR1 is SGDLS and CDR2 is YYNGEE. The CDR3 is 13 residues long. This CDR3 reads CASSSGLGGTIYF. The CDR3, as DNA: TGTGCCAGCAGCAGCGGCCTTGGGGGCACCATATATTTT.

At least ten counts were recorded for this clonotype. The V call is TRBV7-2, the J call TRBJ2-1, with 7 bases lining up with TRBD2. The germline CDR1 and CDR2 sequences are SGHTA and FQGNSA. Losses at the gene ends were 2 bases for V and 3 bases for J; bases not matched to a gene: 4. CDR3 length equals 15 residues. DNA of the CDR3: TGTGCCAGCAGCTTACGGCGGGAGTTCTACAATGAGCAGTTCTTC. Translating gives CASSLRREFYNEQFF.

V and J are TRBV27 and TRBJ1-1; TRBD1 matches 9 bases. CDR1 and CDR2 (germline): MNHEY, SMNVEV (reference sequence). The CDR3 spans 14 residues. V lost 6 bases and J lost 5; bases outside the gene matches: 7. The CDR3 DNA reads as TGTGCCAGCAGACTGGGACAGGGTGGGACTGAAGCTTTCTTT. Its protein is CASRLGQGGTEAFF.

This clonotype was seen only a few times. The chain recombines TRBV5-4 with TRBJ2-1; D uncertain. Germline V CDR1 and CDR2: SGHNT, YYREEE (reference sequence). V dropped 5 bases and J dropped 0 bases, with 15 bases sitting between them. The CDR3 has 16 residues. The DNA for the CDR3 is TGTGCCAGCAGAACTCAAGTCGGCGCCTCCTACAATGAGCAGTTCTTC. The encoded protein is CASRTQVGASYNEQFF.

This sequence joins TRBV7-8 and TRBJ1-6, with 10 bases that match TRBD1. CDR3 length: 16 amino acids. The junction had 6 bases not matched to a gene; V was cut back by 2 bases and J by 8 bases. CDR1 is SGHVS and CDR2 is FQNEAQ in the germline V gene. The CDR3 sequence: CASSLMPGQGDSPLHF. The CDR3 coding sequence is TGTGCCAGCAGCTTAATGCCCGGACAGGGGGATTCACCCCTCCACTTT.

This clonotype was seen only a few times. This chain uses TRBV20-1 with TRBJ2-7; the match to TRBD2 covers 11 bases. This CDR3 has 18 amino acids. Germline CDR1 and CDR2: DFQATT and SNEGSKA (reference sequence). Trimming removed 0 bases from V and 0 bases from J; junction bases left unmatched: 10. In nucleotides, the CDR3 is TGCAGTGCTAGAGAGGGACTAGCGGCAATGTATAGCTCCTACGAGCAGTACTTC. Its protein is CSAREGLAAMYSSYEQYF.